These 8 T cell receptor beta chains came from one sample sequenced in a study of shared clonotypes between healthy human individuals. Terminally differentiated effector memory CD45RA+ cells were excluded from the naive CD8 cells, which were CD45RO-negative and positively selected for CCR7. Generated by immunoSEQ multiplex PCR, the TCRdb table keeps only in-frame clones and is missing some. This sample carries 2 million to 2.5 million clones, roughly 91% of them seen once, and the ten largest clones take more than 1.5%. Sequences were obtained from naive CD8+ T cells from PBMCs. These receptors were obtained from a man between 18 and 29 years old in good health. Some clones in this sample may be carry-over from other donors' samples.

V and J are TRBV9 and TRBJ2-3; 8 nucleotides match TRBD2. Germline trimming cut 4 bases from V and 5 bases from J; bases unmatched to any gene: 12. CDR1 is SGDLS, CDR2 YYNGEE, per germline. This CDR3 contains 16 residues. The CDR3 protein is CASSPTGGAWRDTQYF. CDR3 bases: TGTGCCAGCAGCCCCACCGGGGGGGCGTGGAGAGATACGCAGTATTTT.

V gene TRBV11-2 combines with J gene TRBJ2-7; D not certain. The CDR3 loop spans 14 amino acids. Germline assignment: CDR1 SGHAT and CDR2 FQNNGV. The germline V and J ends were trimmed by 4 bases and 2 bases, with 12 bases remaining between them. Here the CDR3 reads CASSSWTVTYEQYF. The CDR3 region has the DNA TGTGCCAGCAGCTCTTGGACCGTTACCTACGAGCAGTACTTC.

The DNA for the CDR3 is TGTGCCAGTGACAGTCGGGACCTATTCCTTGATGGTGAGGGTCCAGATACGCAGTATTTT. Protein: CASDSRDLFLDGEGPDTQYF. The V and J genes are TRBV2 and TRBJ2-3, with D perhaps TRBD1 or TRBD2 (5 bases each). V was pared by 9 bases and J by 4 bases, with 35 bases between. CDR3 size: 20 residues. The germline V gene has CDR1 SNHLY and CDR2 FYNNEI.

The chain has TRBV30 and TRBJ1-1; D remains unclear. Germline V lookup: CDR1 GTSNPN, CDR2 SVGIG (reference sequence). V gave up 4 bases and J gave up 4 bases, with 13 bases separating them. The CDR3 totals 13 residues. The CDR3 DNA is TGTGCCTGGAATTTGGGGTTGGGCACTGAAGCTTTCTTT. The encoded protein is CAWNLGLGTEAFF.

This clone showed up just once. The V gene is TRBV27, the J gene TRBJ2-7; tentative D call: TRBD2 (6 bases). The CDR3 runs 13 residues. Germline-derived CDR1 and CDR2 are MNHEY and SMNVEV (reference sequence). Deletions cut 5 bases from V and 3 bases from J, with 11 bases between. The CDR3 bases are TGTGCCAGCAGTACCGGGACTCACTACGAGCAGTACTTC. Its translation is CASSTGTHYEQYF.

The V gene is TRBV7-6, the J gene TRBJ2-3; TRBD1 is a possible D gene (5 bases). V lost 2 bases and J 3 bases, leaving 6 bases between the germline ends. The CDR3 covers 13 residues. Germline V gives CDR1 SGHVS, CDR2 FNYEAQ. The CDR3 sequence is CASSLTGTDTQYF. DNA for the CDR3: TGTGCCAGCAGCTTAACAGGAACAGATACGCAGTATTTT. The variable domain in full, with the rest retrieved from reference TRBV7-6 and TRBJ2-3, is GAGVSQSPRYKVTKRGQDVALRCDPISGHVSLYWYRQALGQGPEFLTYFNYEAQQDKSGLPNDRFSAERPEGSISTLTIQRTEQRDSAMYRCASSLTGTDTQYFGPGTRLTVL.

For the CDR3, the DNA is TGTGCCAGCGGTAGGAGCGGGAAAAATGAGCAGTTCTTC. It specifies CASGRSGKNEQFF. The chain carries TRBV9 and TRBJ2-1; 7 nucleotides line up with TRBD2. CDR1 SGDLS and CDR2 YYNGEE come from the germline V gene. The J segment lost 7 bases and the V segment lost 7 bases, leaving 8 bases of the junction unmatched. The CDR3 has 13 amino acids.

The chain carries TRBV14 and TRBJ1-1; TRBD1 matches at 9 bases. V lost 9 bases to trimming and J lost 3 bases; unmatched junction nucleotides: 11. The CDR3 loop spans 15 amino acids. In germline, CDR1 is SGHDN, CDR2 FVKESK. Written as DNA, the CDR3 is TGTGCCAGTAACCCCCAGGGGACAGGGTACACTGAAGCTTTCTTT. Residues: CASNPQGTGYTEAFF. Based on the CDR3 plus reference TRBV14 and TRBJ1-1, the full variable domain is EAGVTQFPSHSVIEKGQTVTLRCDPISGHDNLYWYRRVMGKEIKFLLHFVKESKQDESGMPNNRFLAERTGGTYSTLKVQPAELEDSGVYFCASNPQGTGYTEAFFGQGTRLTVV.